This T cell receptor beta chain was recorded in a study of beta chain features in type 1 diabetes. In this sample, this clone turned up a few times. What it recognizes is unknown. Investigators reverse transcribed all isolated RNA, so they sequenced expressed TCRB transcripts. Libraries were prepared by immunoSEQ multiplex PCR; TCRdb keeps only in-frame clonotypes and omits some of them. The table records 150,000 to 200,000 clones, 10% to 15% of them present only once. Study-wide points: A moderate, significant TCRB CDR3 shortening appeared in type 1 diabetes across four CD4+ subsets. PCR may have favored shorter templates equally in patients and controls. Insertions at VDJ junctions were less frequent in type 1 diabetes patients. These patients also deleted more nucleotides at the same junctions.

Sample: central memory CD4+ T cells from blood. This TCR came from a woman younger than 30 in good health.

As DNA, the CDR3 is TGTGCCAGCAGCTCCTCCCGAGTCCTAACTATCTCCACCGAGCAGTACTTC. Amino acid sequence: CASSSSRVLTISTEQYF. The rearrangement links TRBV7-2 to TRBJ2-7; D call uncertain. The CDR3 has 17 amino acids. The V gene's germline CDR1 is SGHTA and CDR2 FQGNSA. Trimming removed 4 bases from V and 6 bases from J, with 25 bases in between. Variable domain in full (rest from reference TRBV7-2 and TRBJ2-7): GAGVSQSPSNKVTEKGKDVELRCDPISGHTALYWYRQSLGQGLEFLIYFQGNSAPDKSGLPSDRFSAERTGGSVSTLTIQRTQQEDSAVYLCASSSSRVLTISTEQYFGPGTRLTVT.